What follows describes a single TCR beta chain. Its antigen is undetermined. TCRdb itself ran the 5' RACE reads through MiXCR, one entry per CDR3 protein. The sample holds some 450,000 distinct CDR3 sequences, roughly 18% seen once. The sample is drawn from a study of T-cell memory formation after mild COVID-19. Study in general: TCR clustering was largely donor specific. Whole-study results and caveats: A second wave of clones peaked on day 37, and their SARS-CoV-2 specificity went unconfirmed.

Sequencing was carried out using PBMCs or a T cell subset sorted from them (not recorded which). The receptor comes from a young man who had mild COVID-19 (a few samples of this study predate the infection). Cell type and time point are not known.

The CDR3 region is CSAGNTQETQYF. CDR3 sequence (DNA): TGCAGTGCTGGGAATACACAAGAGACCCAGTACTTC. This chain links TRBV20-1 with TRBJ2-5; D is unresolved. With 5 bases removed from V and 2 bases from J, the gap between germline ends came to 9 bases. The germline V gene encodes CDR1 DFQATT and CDR2 SNEGSKA (reference sequence). CDR3 size: 12 residues.